This TCR beta chain was found in a study of T cells in Graves' hyperthyroidism and ophthalmopathy. From RNA transcripts, TCR beta CDR3 regions were amplified. RT-PCR in the first round (using the HTBI primer set) targeted the TCR CDR3. Using its own MiXCR run on the multiplex PCR reads, TCRdb lists one record per CDR3 protein. The sample consists of around 300,000 distinct CDR3 sequences, roughly 20% of them appearing once. The table lists this clonotype with a few counts. Its antigen remains unknown. The study's findings and limits: Blood also showed most of the thyroid clonotypes that were expanded above 0.001. Researchers report that a 13 V-J model separated ophthalmopathy from stable hyperthyroidism. Ophthalmopathy, as predicted by the model, came a median roughly 6.5 months after the prediction.

Every diagnosis used clinical symptoms, serum thyroxine and TRAb, thyroid ultrasound and orbital computed tomography. The V segment lost 6 bases and the J segment 4 bases; nucleotides outside the gene matches: 7. CDR3 length equals 15 residues. CDR1 and CDR2 from the germline V gene are MDHEN and SYDVKM. This chain connects TRBV28 to TRBJ1-5; 9 nucleotides match TRBD1. The source of this sequence is a man younger than 45 with Graves' ophthalmopathy. Sequencing input: blood. The CDR3 spells CASRQTGGGNQPQHF. CDR3 DNA: TGTGCCAGCAGGCAGACAGGGGGAGGGAATCAGCCCCAGCATTTT.